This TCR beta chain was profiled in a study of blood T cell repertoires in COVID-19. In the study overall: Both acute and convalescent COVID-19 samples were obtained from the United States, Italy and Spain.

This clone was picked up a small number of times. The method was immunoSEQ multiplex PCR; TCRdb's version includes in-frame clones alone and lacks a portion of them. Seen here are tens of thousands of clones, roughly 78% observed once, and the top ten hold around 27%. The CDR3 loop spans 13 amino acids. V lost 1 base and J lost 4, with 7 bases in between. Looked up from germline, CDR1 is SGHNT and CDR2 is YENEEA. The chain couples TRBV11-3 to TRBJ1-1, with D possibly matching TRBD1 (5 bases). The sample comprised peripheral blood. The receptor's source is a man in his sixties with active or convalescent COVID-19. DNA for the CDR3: TGTGCCAGCAGCTTAGTGGGGGGCACTGAAGCTTTCTTT. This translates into CASSLVGGTEAFF.